These T cell receptor beta chains were read from a single sample in a study of T cell responses to AZD1222 COVID-19 vaccine. Libraries were prepared by immunoSEQ multiplex PCR; TCRdb keeps only in-frame clonotypes and omits some of them. This table has roughly 100,000 clones, around 86% appearing once. The input for sequencing was peripheral blood, taken 28 days after the second dose of the MenACWY control vaccine. The receptors derive from an adult who received the MenACWY meningococcal vaccine as a control. Each CDR3 is given with its conserved first and last residue. The D gene is left open where the match is weak. Clone size is not always given. Where it is, it says once, few, many or a class for expanded clones.

abundance	d_gene	j_gene	v_gene	CDR3nt	CDR3aa
-	-	TRBJ2-7	TRBV5-4	TGTGCCAGCAGCTTGGGAGAGACAGACGAGCAGTACTTC	CASSLGETDEQYF
-	-	TRBJ1-3	TRBV7-8	TGTGCCAGCAGCTTAGTGCGAGGACCTGGAAACACCATATATTTT	CASSLVRGPGNTIYF
few	-	TRBJ1-1	TRBV4-1	TGCGCCAGCAGCCAAGTTCGCCAGGGGATTGGCACTGAAGCTTTCTTT	CASSQVRQGIGTEAFF
once	-	TRBJ1-1	TRBV5-8	TGTGCCAGCAGCCGCTACGTCGTGCAAGGGACTGAAGCTTTCTTT	CASSRYVVQGTEAFF
-	-	TRBJ1-2	TRBV4-1	TGCGCCAGCAGCCAAGATCTGAGGGTCCCTTATGGCTACACCTTC	CASSQDLRVPYGYTF
-	TRBD1	TRBJ1-3	TRBV2	TGTGCCAGCAGAAAGGGACAGGGTGCAAACACCATATATTTT	CASRKGQGANTIYF
-	-	TRBJ1-2	TRBV7-2	TGTGCCAGCAGCCTAGACAGTAACTATGGCTACACCTTC	CASSLDSNYGYTF
-	TRBD2	TRBJ2-3	TRBV7-9	TGTGCCAGCAGCCCCACCGGGAGGGTCGAGGATACGCAGTATTTT	CASSPTGRVEDTQYF
-	-	TRBJ2-7	TRBV5-4	TGTGCCAGCAACTACGGGGCCTATGGGGAGCAGTACTTC	CASNYGAYGEQYF
-	TRBD1	TRBJ2-4	TRBV28	TGTGCCAGCAGGGTTACAGGGGGAGGCAAAAACATTCAGTACTTC	CASRVTGGGKNIQYF
-	-	TRBJ1-1	TRBV5-1	TGCGCCAGCAGCTTGATAGGGTTGAACACTGAAGCTTTCTTT	CASSLIGLNTEAFF
-	TRBD1	TRBJ2-2	TRBV7-3	TGTGCCAGCAGCTTAAACAGGGGGCGGAACACCGGGGAGCTGTTTTTT	CASSLNRGRNTGELFF
once	TRBD2	TRBJ2-3	TRBV28	TGTGCCAGCAGTTTACACGCCCCGGGACTAGCGGGGGGCAAAGATACGCAGTATTTT	CASSLHAPGLAGGKDTQYF
-	TRBD1	TRBJ1-2	TRBV5-1	TGCGCCAGCGGACCCACGGGACAGGGGAGGAGTGGCTACACCTTC	CASGPTGQGRSGYTF
-	TRBD1	TRBJ1-4	TRBV24-1	TGTGCCACCAGTGATCGACAGGGTTTTTCCGAAAAACTGTTTTTT	CATSDRQGFSEKLFF
-	-	TRBJ1-1	TRBV30	TGTGCCTGGAGTGTACAAGAGGGGGCTGAAGCTTTCTTT	CAWSVQEGAEAFF
-	-	TRBJ1-2	TRBV5-1	TGCGCCAGCAGCTTCGAACAGGGAATCTATGGCTACACCTTC	CASSFEQGIYGYTF
-	-	TRBJ1-5	TRBV28	TGTGCCAGCAGTAAGACAGGGCCCCAGCATTTT	CASSKTGPQHF
-	TRBD1	TRBJ1-6	TRBV7-6	TGTGCCAGCAGCTTAGTGGGACAGGGTGTAAGGTCCTATAATTCACCCCTCCACTTT	CASSLVGQGVRSYNSPLHF
once	-	TRBJ2-3	TRBV14	TGTGCCAGCAGTCCCAACCGGGGGAGAAGCACAGATACGCAGTATTTT	CASSPNRGRSTDTQYF
-	TRBD2	TRBJ2-3	TRBV7-2	TGTGCCAGCAGGTTCCCTCTAGCGGGGGGGTTAGATACGCAGTATTTT	CASRFPLAGGLDTQYF
-	TRBD1	TRBJ2-7	TRBV25-1	TGTGCCAGCAGTAACCCGGGACAGGGAACCCACGAGCAGTACTTC	CASSNPGQGTHEQYF
few	TRBD1	TRBJ1-2	TRBV5-1	TGCGCCAGCAGCTTGGGACAGGGCCGGGACTATGGCTACACCTTC	CASSLGQGRDYGYTF
-	TRBD1	TRBJ2-7	TRBV9	TGTGCCAGCAGCGTAAAAGCAGGGGGTCCGTACGAGCAGTACTTC	CASSVKAGGPYEQYF
-	-	TRBJ2-5	TRBV15	TGTGCCACCAGTACTTGGCAAACTCGACAAGAGACCCAGTACTTC	CATSTWQTRQETQYF
-	TRBD1	TRBJ2-2	TRBV2	TGTGCCAGCAAGGGGACAGCGGACACCGGGGAGCTGTTTTTT	CASKGTADTGELFF
-	TRBD1	TRBJ2-7	TRBV5-1	TGCGCCAGCAGCTGGGATGGGACAGGAGACTACGAGCAGTACTTC	CASSWDGTGDYEQYF
-	-	TRBJ2-5	TRBV6-5	TGTGCCAGCAGCCTCTCCTTAGACTGGGAGACCCAGTACTTC	CASSLSLDWETQYF
-	-	TRBJ2-7	TRBV29-1	TGCAGCGTTGAATTCTCCTACGAGCAGTACTTC	CSVEFSYEQYF
-	-	TRBJ1-5	TRBV2	TGTGCCAGCAGTGCGGAGGCAGGGTCACATCTTTGGCCCCAGCATTTT	CASSAEAGSHLWPQHF
once	TRBD1	TRBJ1-4	TRBV7-9	TGTGCCAGCAGCACCGGACAGGGCCCTAATGAAAAACTGTTTTTT	CASSTGQGPNEKLFF
-	-	TRBJ2-7	TRBV21-1	TGTGCCAGCCCCCCGGCGGGGGGCGAGGACGAGCAGTACTTC	CASPPAGGEDEQYF
-	TRBD2	TRBJ2-1	TRBV9	TGTGCCAGCAACCAGCGGGGGTTAAGGGATGAGCAGTTCTTC	CASNQRGLRDEQFF
medium-sized	TRBD1	TRBJ2-1	TRBV5-6	TGTGCCAGCAGCTTGGCCGGGACAGGTAACAATGAGCAGTTCTTC	CASSLAGTGNNEQFF
-	TRBD2	TRBJ2-1	TRBV5-1	TGCGCCAGCAGCCCGACAGCTAGCGGGGGGTACTCCTACAATGAGCAGTTCTTC	CASSPTASGGYSYNEQFF
-	TRBD1	TRBJ2-6	TRBV27	TGTGCCAGCAGTTTAAGCCCTCACAGGGGGGTATCTTCTGGGGCCAACGTCCTGACTTTC	CASSLSPHRGVSSGANVLTF
few	-	TRBJ2-2	TRBV2	TGTGCCAGCAGTTCCTCTGGGGAGCTGTTTTTT	CASSSSGELFF
-	TRBD1	TRBJ1-1	TRBV18	TGTGCCAGCTCACCACCGAACAGGGGGCGTCGGTCCACTGAAGCTTTCTTT	CASSPPNRGRRSTEAFF
-	TRBD2	TRBJ2-5	TRBV2	TGTGCCAGCAGTGATAGCGGGGCCTCCCAGTACTTC	CASSDSGASQYF
-	-	TRBJ1-5	TRBV28	TGTGCCAGCAGCCGGCACGGGTTCTATCAGCCCCAGCATTTT	CASSRHGFYQPQHF
-	-	TRBJ2-3	TRBV19	TGTGCCAGTAGGGACCCCAGGGCAGATACGCAGTATTTT	CASRDPRADTQYF
-	-	TRBJ1-6	TRBV2	TGTGCCAGCAGTGCGGAGAGTAATTCACCCCTCCACTTT	CASSAESNSPLHF
-	TRBD2	TRBJ2-5	TRBV6-2/TRBV6-3	TGTGCCAGCAGTCGAGGACTAGCGGGGGGCCAGGAGACCCAGTACTTC	CASSRGLAGGQETQYF
-	TRBD1	TRBJ1-2	TRBV19	TGTGCCAGTAGCAAAACAGGGGGCTATGGCTACACCTTC	CASSKTGGYGYTF
-	TRBD1	TRBJ1-4	TRBV28	TGTGCCAGCAGTGCCCTGACAGGGTCAGGTGAAAAACTGTTTTTT	CASSALTGSGEKLFF
once	TRBD2	TRBJ2-3	TRBV5-4	TGTGCCAGCAGCACCGGACTAGCGGGGGAGGAAGATACGCAGTATTTT	CASSTGLAGEEDTQYF
-	-	TRBJ2-7	TRBV28	TGTGCCAGCGGCGCGCCCATCTTCGAGCAGTACTTC	CASGAPIFEQYF
-	TRBD1	TRBJ2-5	TRBV6-2/TRBV6-3	TGTGCCAGCAGTCGCGACAGGGCCGAGACCCAGTACTTC	CASSRDRAETQYF
-	TRBD1	TRBJ1-2	TRBV3-1/TRBV3-2	TGTGCCAGCAGTCCAAGATACCAGAACAGGGGGCAGAATGGCTACACCTTC	CASSPRYQNRGQNGYTF
-	-	TRBJ2-5	TRBV29-1	TGCAGCGCTAAGGGCCCTTATGAACAGCTCGGCCAAGAGACCCAGTACTTC	CSAKGPYEQLGQETQYF
-	-	TRBJ1-2	TRBV15	TGTGCCACCAGCAGAGGACAGGATTTTTATGGCTACACCTTC	CATSRGQDFYGYTF
-	TRBD1	TRBJ2-3	TRBV5-1	TGCGCCAGCAGCCGGGACAGGTCAACTCAGTATTTT	CASSRDRSTQYF
-	-	TRBJ2-1	TRBV6-4	TGTGCCAGCAGCGCCGGGACGAGGAGTGAGCAGTTCTTC	CASSAGTRSEQFF
-	-	TRBJ2-7	TRBV28	TGTGCCAGCAGCATTAGACTGACGTTCACATCCTACGAGCAGTACTTC	CASSIRLTFTSYEQYF
-	TRBD1	TRBJ2-7	TRBV5-6	TGTGCCAGCACTCGGGTGGGACAGGGACCTTCCGAGCAGTACTTC	CASTRVGQGPSEQYF